This record looks at one T cell receptor beta chain sequence and its context. What it recognizes is unknown. Indicated treatment: oral pan-JAK inhibitor, 5-10 mg twice daily. This entry comes from a study of CD8+ T cells in alopecia areata. Trimming cost V 3 bases and J 6 bases, with 12 bases left between them. Germline CDR1 is GTSNPN and CDR2 is SVGIG (reference sequence). There are 12 residues in the CDR3. In each case, RNA was isolated and then reverse transcribed into cDNA as the sequencing template. Profiled with immunoSEQ multiplex PCR; TCRdb holds only in-frame clones, not every one. The data hold 95,000 to 100,000 clones, with 61% observed a single time. Study-wide results and caveats: Researchers report lesional scalp, most notably alopecia totalis/universalis, outstripped normal scalp in clonality.

The chain uses TRBV30 and TRBJ2-7, with D unclear. The sequencing here drew on CD8+ T cells sorted from blood, taken at week 4, from a patient treated with tofacitinib. The sequence derives from a human donor with alopecia areata. The CDR3, as DNA: TGTGCCTGGAGCGATGTCGAGGCCGAGCAGTACTTC. It encodes CAWSDVEAEQYF. Drawing the rest from reference TRBV30 and TRBJ2-7, the complete variable domain is SQTIHQWPATLVQPVGSPLSLECTVEGTSNPNLYWYRQAAGRGLQLLFYSVGIGQISSEVPQNLSASRPQDRQFILSSKKLLLSDSGFYLCAWSDVEAEQYFGPGTRLTVT.